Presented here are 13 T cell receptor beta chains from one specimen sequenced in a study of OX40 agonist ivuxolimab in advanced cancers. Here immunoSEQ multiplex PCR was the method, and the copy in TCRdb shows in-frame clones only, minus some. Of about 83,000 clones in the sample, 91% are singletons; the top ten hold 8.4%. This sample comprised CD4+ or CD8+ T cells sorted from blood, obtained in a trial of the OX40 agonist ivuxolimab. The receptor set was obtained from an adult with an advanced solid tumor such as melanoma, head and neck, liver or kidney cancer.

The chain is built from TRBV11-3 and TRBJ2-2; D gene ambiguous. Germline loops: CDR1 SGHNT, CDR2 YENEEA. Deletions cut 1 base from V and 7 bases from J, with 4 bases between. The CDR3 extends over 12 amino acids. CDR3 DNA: TGTGCCAGCAGCTTAGTAGTCGGGGAGCTGTTTTTT. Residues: CASSLVVGELFF.

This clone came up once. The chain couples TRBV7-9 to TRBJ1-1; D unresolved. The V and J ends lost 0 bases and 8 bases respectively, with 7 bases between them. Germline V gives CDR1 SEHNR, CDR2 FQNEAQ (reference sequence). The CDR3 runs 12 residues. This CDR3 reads CASSLAGGEAFF. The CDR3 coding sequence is TGTGCCAGCAGCTTAGCTGGCGGGGAAGCTTTCTTT.

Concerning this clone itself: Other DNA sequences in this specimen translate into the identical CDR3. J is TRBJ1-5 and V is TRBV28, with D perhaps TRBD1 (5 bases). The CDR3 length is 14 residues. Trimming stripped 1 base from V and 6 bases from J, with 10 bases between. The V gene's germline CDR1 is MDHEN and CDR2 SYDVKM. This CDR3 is CASSLYQGGQPQHF. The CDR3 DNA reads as TGTGCCAGCAGTTTATACCAGGGCGGTCAGCCCCAGCATTTT.

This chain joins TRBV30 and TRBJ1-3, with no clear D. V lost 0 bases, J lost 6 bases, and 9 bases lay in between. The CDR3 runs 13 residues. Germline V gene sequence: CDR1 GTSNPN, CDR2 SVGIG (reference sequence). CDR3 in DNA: TGTGCCTGGAGTGTGGCAGCCTTAAACACCATATATTTT. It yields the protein CAWSVAALNTIYF.

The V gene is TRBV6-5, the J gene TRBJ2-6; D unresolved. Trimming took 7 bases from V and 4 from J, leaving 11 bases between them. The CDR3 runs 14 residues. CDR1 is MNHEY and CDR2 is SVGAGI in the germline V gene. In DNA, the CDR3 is TGTGCCAGCACTCGAACGCTGGGGGCCAACGTCCTGACTTTC. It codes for CASTRTLGANVLTF.

The CDR3 region has the DNA TGTGCCAGCACCATACACCCAGCCTCGGAGCAGTTCTTC. Amino acids: CASTIHPASEQFF. The J gene is TRBJ2-1, the V gene TRBV6-6, with D hard to call. Germline V gene lookup returns CDR1 MNHNY and CDR2 SVGAGI (reference sequence). This CDR3 comprises 13 residues. Trimming left V 7 bases short and J 10 bases short, with 17 bases between.

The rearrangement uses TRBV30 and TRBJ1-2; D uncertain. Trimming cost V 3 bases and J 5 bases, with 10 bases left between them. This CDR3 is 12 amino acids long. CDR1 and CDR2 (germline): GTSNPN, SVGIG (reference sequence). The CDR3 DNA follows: TGTGCCTGGAGCCCCGTTGGGTATGGCTACACCTTC. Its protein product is CAWSPVGYGYTF.

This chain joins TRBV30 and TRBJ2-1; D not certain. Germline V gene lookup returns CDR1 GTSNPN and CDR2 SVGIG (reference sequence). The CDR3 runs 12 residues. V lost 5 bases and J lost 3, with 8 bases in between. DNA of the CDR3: TGTGCCTGGCTACCGAGCTACAATGAGCAGTTCTTC. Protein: CAWLPSYNEQFF.

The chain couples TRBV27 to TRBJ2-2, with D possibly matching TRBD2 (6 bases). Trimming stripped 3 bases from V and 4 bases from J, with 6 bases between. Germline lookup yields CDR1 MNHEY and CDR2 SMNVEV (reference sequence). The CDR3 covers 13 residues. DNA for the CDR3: TGTGCCAGCAGTTTGGGGGGCACCGGGGAGCTGTTTTTT. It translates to CASSLGGTGELFF.

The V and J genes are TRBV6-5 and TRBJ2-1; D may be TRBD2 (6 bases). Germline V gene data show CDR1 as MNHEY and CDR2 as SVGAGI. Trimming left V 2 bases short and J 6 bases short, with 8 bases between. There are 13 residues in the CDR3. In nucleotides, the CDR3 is TGTGCCAGCAGTTACGCGGGGTCCAATGAGCAGTTCTTC. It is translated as CASSYAGSNEQFF.

CDR3 sequence reads: CASSLAGPADTQYF. The DNA of the CDR3 is TGTGCCAGCAGCTTGGCGGGGCCTGCCGATACGCAGTATTTT. The chain joins TRBV5-4 to TRBJ2-3; the D call may be TRBD1 or TRBD2 (5 bases each). Trimming stripped 0 bases from V and 6 bases from J, with 11 bases between. CDR1 and CDR2 from the germline V gene are SGHNT and YYREEE (reference sequence). There are 14 residues in the CDR3.

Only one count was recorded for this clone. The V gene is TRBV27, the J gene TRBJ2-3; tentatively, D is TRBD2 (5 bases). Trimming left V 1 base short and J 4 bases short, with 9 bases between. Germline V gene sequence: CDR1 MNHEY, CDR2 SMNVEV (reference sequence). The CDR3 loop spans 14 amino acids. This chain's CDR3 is CASSLWGDADTQYF. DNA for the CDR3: TGTGCCAGCAGTTTATGGGGAGATGCAGATACGCAGTATTTT.

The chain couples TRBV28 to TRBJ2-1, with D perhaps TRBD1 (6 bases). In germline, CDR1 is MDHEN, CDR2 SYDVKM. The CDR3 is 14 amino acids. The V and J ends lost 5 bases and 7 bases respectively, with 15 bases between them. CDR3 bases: TGTGCCAGCAGTCCCGGAACAGGGTGGAATGAGCAGTTCTTC. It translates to CASSPGTGWNEQFF.